These T cell receptor beta chains were read from a single sample in a study of long-term antiretroviral therapy in people with HIV. TCRdb keeps only in-frame clones here, not all; method: immunoSEQ multiplex PCR. Of 20,000 to 25,000 clones detected, over 75% appear once; the ten largest clones hold 3.3%. The sequencing here drew on unsorted PBMCs, taken 2.6 years after starting antiretroviral therapy. The origin of the receptors is a woman aged 50 to 60 with HIV. The CDR3 runs from the conserved cysteine through the conserved F or W. D genes are given only for firm matches. Clone size is stated in some rows and not others, as once, few, many or a class when expanded.

.,TRBV5-1,TRBJ2-2,.,TGCGCCAGCAGCATACAGGGAAGCACCGGGGAGCTGTTTTTT,CASSIQGSTGELFF
TRBD2,TRBV19,TRBJ2-5,.,TGTGCCAGTAGTAATCTAGCGGGACAAGAGACCCAGTACTTC,CASSNLAGQETQYF
.,TRBV7-9,TRBJ2-7,.,TGTGCCAGCAGCGGCGGGCTCTCCTACGAGCAGTACTTC,CASSGGLSYEQYF
.,TRBV6-6,TRBJ2-3,.,TGTGCCAGCAGGCCGGACGGGTTAGATACGCAGTATTTT,CASRPDGLDTQYF
.,TRBV9,TRBJ2-7,.,TGTGCCAGCAGCGTAGTTCAAGGCGGCGAGCAGTACTTC,CASSVVQGGEQYF
.,TRBV30,TRBJ2-1,.,TGTGCCTGGAGTTCAGTCTACAATGAGCAGTTCTTC,CAWSSVYNEQFF
.,TRBV25-1,TRBJ1-2,.,TGTGCCAGCAGTGAATTTGGGGGTTATGGCTACACCTTC,CASSEFGGYGYTF
.,TRBV27,TRBJ2-3,few,TGTGCCAGCAGTTTAGCACCCAGGGGCACAGATACGCAGTATTTT,CASSLAPRGTDTQYF
TRBD2,TRBV6-5,TRBJ2-7,.,TGTGCCACCCGGACTAGCGCCAGATACGAGCAGTACTTC,CATRTSARYEQYF
.,TRBV2,TRBJ2-7,.,TGTGCCAGCATCCGGGACTCAAGCTCCTACGAGCAGTACTTC,CASIRDSSSYEQYF
TRBD2,TRBV5-1,TRBJ2-2,.,TGCGCCAGCAGCTTGTGGGTCGGGAGGGCCTCGAACACCGGGGAGCTGTTTTTT,CASSLWVGRASNTGELFF
.,TRBV14,TRBJ2-5,.,TGTGCCAGCAGCCAGTCCCTTACTGCGGCCGAAGAGACCCAGTACTTC,CASSQSLTAAEETQYF
.,TRBV2,TRBJ1-4,.,TGTGCCAGCAGTGGACAGGCTCCGGCAACTAATGAAAAACTGTTTTTT,CASSGQAPATNEKLFF
.,TRBV6-5,TRBJ2-7,.,TGTGCCAGCAGTTACAGGACGGACGAGCAGTACTTC,CASSYRTDEQYF
.,TRBV6-5,TRBJ1-1,.,TGTGCCAGCACGGGCGTAGGGAGATTAACTGAAGCTTTCTTT,CASTGVGRLTEAFF
TRBD1,TRBV5-1,TRBJ1-2,few,TGCGCCAGCAGCTCTGGCGGGACAGTAACGGATGGGTATGGCTACACCTTC,CASSSGGTVTDGYGYTF
TRBD2,TRBV9,TRBJ2-3,once,TGTGCCAGCAGCGCTAGCGGGGGGGGATCAGATACGCAGTATTTT,CASSASGGGSDTQYF
TRBD1,TRBV5-6,TRBJ1-4,.,TGTGCCAGCAGCTTGGACAGGGGGAAACTGTTTTTT,CASSLDRGKLFF
TRBD2,TRBV19,TRBJ2-7,.,TGTGCCAGTAGTATAGGGGCTAGCGGAACCTACGAGCAGTACTTC,CASSIGASGTYEQYF
.,TRBV9,TRBJ2-2,.,TGTGCCAGCAGCGTACTTGGTGCCGGGGAGCTGTTTTTT,CASSVLGAGELFF
.,TRBV2,TRBJ1-2,.,TGTGCCAGCAGTGAAGAGGGGTTTGTCTATGGCTACACCTTC,CASSEEGFVYGYTF
TRBD1,TRBV5-1,TRBJ1-1,once,TGCGCCAGCAGCTCGGACAGGGTTGGGGTAGCTTTCTTT,CASSSDRVGVAFF
TRBD2,TRBV5-4,TRBJ2-7,.,TGTGCCAGCAGCTTCCCAACTAGCGGGACCTACGAGCAGTACTTC,CASSFPTSGTYEQYF
.,TRBV7-6,TRBJ2-7,few,TGTGCCTCAGCGATCGGTACGGGTCTCTACGAGCAGTACTTC,CASAIGTGLYEQYF
.,TRBV6-6,TRBJ1-5,.,TGTGCCAGCAGTTACGGCGGGTTCGGCAATCAGCCCCAGCATTTT,CASSYGGFGNQPQHF
.,TRBV6-5,TRBJ2-7,.,TGTGCCAGCAGTTACTCTGGCCGGGCCCCTAGGGAGGAGCAGTACTTC,CASSYSGRAPREEQYF
TRBD2,TRBV28,TRBJ2-7,.,TGTGCCAGCAGTTTTGGGACCCTAACTAGCGGGAAAAACTTC,CASSFGTLTSGKNF
.,TRBV5-4,TRBJ1-4,.,TGTGCCAGCAGCTTTGGACCGCTCGGTGAAAAACTGTTTTTT,CASSFGPLGEKLFF
.,TRBV9,TRBJ1-2,.,TGTGCCAGCAGCGTAGGGCAGGGCTATGGCTACACCTTC,CASSVGQGYGYTF
.,TRBV5-1,TRBJ2-5,.,TGCGCCAGCAGGGGGCAAGAGACCCAGTACTTC,CASRGQETQYF
.,TRBV4-1,TRBJ1-5,.,TGCGCCAGCAGCCAAACGGTAAACGGCAATCAGCCCCAGCATTTT,CASSQTVNGNQPQHF
.,TRBV6-5,TRBJ2-3,.,TGTGCCAGCAGTTACCTAGCTAGCACAGATACGCAGTATTTT,CASSYLASTDTQYF
.,TRBV19,TRBJ1-1,.,TGTGCCAGTAGCCAAGATCAGGGGACGGCTTTCTTT,CASSQDQGTAFF
.,TRBV30,TRBJ2-7,.,TGTGCCTGGAGTCGACTCGGGAGCGAGCAGTACTTC,CAWSRLGSEQYF
.,TRBV6-5,TRBJ1-1,.,TGTGCCAGCAACAAGGGATTGAACACTGAAGCTTTCTTT,CASNKGLNTEAFF
.,TRBV7-9,TRBJ1-2,few,TGTGCCAGCAGCTTACAGGGTGCAGCTAACTATGGCTACACCTTC,CASSLQGAANYGYTF
.,TRBV27,TRBJ1-2,.,TGTGCCAGCAGTTTAGGGGGTGAGGGCTATGGCTACACCTTC,CASSLGGEGYGYTF
TRBD2,TRBV5-1,TRBJ2-1,.,TGCGCCAGCAGCTTGGACCTAACTAGCGGGAATTACAATGAGCAGTTCTTC,CASSLDLTSGNYNEQFF
.,TRBV25-1,TRBJ1-1,.,TGTGCCAGCAGTGATGCGGTTGAAGCTTTCTTT,CASSDAVEAFF